Shown below are 3 T cell receptor beta chains from a single sample sequenced in a study of patients and donors after allogeneic stem cell transplantation. TCRdb reprocessed the RT-PCR reads via MiXCR and lists one record per CDR3 protein. The table lists approximately 200,000 distinct CDR3 sequences, over 12% of them singletons, with around 10% in the top ten. Material for sequencing was blood, either unsorted or a sorted T cell fraction (not recorded which). The receptors were gathered from a human donor who was either an allogeneic HSCT recipient or a stem cell or donor lymphocyte infusion donor (not recorded which). It is not recorded whose cells these are; they may come from a transplant donor.

The genes are TRBV24-1 and TRBJ2-7, with TRBD2 identical over 8 bases. CDR3 length equals 15 residues. After removal of 4 bases from V and 3 bases from J, the junction contained 7 bases not matched to a gene. Germline V lookup: CDR1 KGHDR, CDR2 SFDVKD. The CDR3 is CATSDRSGSDYEQYF. The DNA of the CDR3 is TGTGCCACCAGTGACCGAAGCGGGAGCGACTACGAGCAGTACTTC.

This clonotype came up many times. This sequence joins TRBV12-3 or TRBV12-4 and TRBJ2-3, with 14 bases that match TRBD2. V trimming: 0 bases; J trimming: 6 bases; junction bases outside the gene matches: 17. The CDR3 length is 21 residues. The CDR3 spells CASSLARPGLAGETKGDTQYF. As DNA, the CDR3 is TGTGCCAGCAGTTTAGCGCGTCCGGGACTAGCGGGGGAAACAAAGGGGGATACGCAGTATTTT.

This clonotype has ten or more counts. V usage is TRBV12-3 or TRBV12-4 and J usage is TRBJ2-5, with D maybe TRBD2 (5 bases). Trimming stripped 3 bases from V and 6 bases from J, with 11 bases between. This CDR3 spans 13 amino acids. The CDR3: CASSFGKMKTQYF. The DNA of the CDR3 is TGTGCCAGCAGTTTCGGGAAGATGAAGACCCAGTACTTC.